These 19 T cell receptor beta chains were all obtained from the same sample, sequenced in a study of cytomegalovirus exposure and HLA in healthy donors. Assay used: immunoSEQ multiplex PCR; TCRdb lists only in-frame clones, some missing. The data contain roughly 250,000 clones, just under 90% of them singletons. Sequenced: PBMCs. These receptors all stem from a man between 18 and 29 years old in good health and CMV-seronegative.

This clone has a handful of counts. The genes are TRBV4-1 and TRBJ1-4, with D possibly matching TRBD1 (6 bases). The CDR3 has 14 amino acids. V was shortened by 7 bases and J by 3 bases, with 12 bases between the two germline ends. Germline V lookup: CDR1 MGHRA, CDR2 YSYEKL. CDR3: CASTLTGPNEKLFF. The CDR3 DNA is TGCGCCAGCACCTTGACAGGACCTAATGAAAAACTGTTTTTT.

The rearrangement uses TRBV7-6 and TRBJ1-2, with unresolved D. The CDR3 contains 15 residues. Germline CDR1 is SGHVS and CDR2 is FNYEAQ. Trimming cost V 3 bases and J 4 bases, with 15 bases left between them. The DNA for the CDR3 is TGTGCCAGCAGCTTGAGACCAGGAAATAGCTATGGCTACACCTTC. This gives the protein CASSLRPGNSYGYTF.

The count of this clone is one. J is TRBJ2-1 and V is TRBV27, with a weak D call TRBD2 (6 bases). Trimming took off 4 bases at V and 0 bases at J, with 10 bases between the two ends. The germline gives CDR1 MNHEY, CDR2 SMNVEV (reference sequence). The CDR3 contains 15 residues. The CDR3 spells CASSSGTFSYNEQFF. The CDR3 bases are TGTGCCAGCAGTTCCGGGACTTTCTCCTACAATGAGCAGTTCTTC.

The chain recombines TRBV28 with TRBJ1-4; 7 positions match TRBD1. CDR1 and CDR2 (germline): MDHEN, SYDVKM. V lost 6 bases and J lost 8; bases outside the gene matches: 6. This CDR3 comprises 13 residues. The CDR3 DNA reads TGTGCCAGCAGCAGGGGGGTGGAGGAAAAACTGTTTTTT. It yields the protein CASSRGVEEKLFF. Together with reference TRBV28 and TRBJ1-4, the CDR3 gives the full variable domain: DVKVTQSSRYLVKRTGEKVFLECVQDMDHENMFWYRQDPGLGLRLIYFSYDVKMKEKGDIPEGYSVSREKKERFSLILESASTNQTSMYLCASSRGVEEKLFFGSGTQLSVL.

The chain links TRBV6-5 to TRBJ1-6; 7 nucleotides match TRBD1. Looked up from germline, CDR1 is MNHEY and CDR2 is SVGAGI. The CDR3 is 13 amino acids. V shed 2 bases and J 12 bases; nucleotides not matched to a gene: 4. The CDR3 here is CASSYRDSQPLHF. The CDR3 nucleotides are TGTGCCAGCAGTTACAGGGACAGTCAACCCCTCCACTTT.

This chain links TRBV29-1 with TRBJ2-1; no definite D call. Germline CDR1 reads SQVTM; CDR2 reads ANQGSEA. V lost 4 bases and J lost 9, with 7 bases in between. The CDR3 is 10 amino acids. The DNA for the CDR3 is TGCAGCGTTGTGTCGGTTGAGCAGTTCTTC. Translation: CSVVSVEQFF.

This clone occurred once. This chain uses TRBV16 with TRBJ2-3; 10 nucleotides line up with TRBD2. V trimming: 3 bases; J trimming: 4 bases; junction bases outside the gene matches: 4. Per germline, CDR1 KGHSY and CDR2 FQNENV. The CDR3 contains 15 residues. The CDR3 sequence: CASSQSGRASDTQYF. The CDR3 DNA is TGTGCCAGCAGCCAGAGCGGGAGGGCCTCAGATACGCAGTATTTT.

The chain links TRBV28 to TRBJ2-2, with D maybe TRBD1 (6 bases). Germline loops: CDR1 MDHEN, CDR2 SYDVKM. The V end was cut by 6 bases, the J end by 4 bases, with 12 bases between. The CDR3 covers 14 residues. CDR3 nucleotide sequence: TGTGCCAGCAGGCCGGGACACAGCACCGGGGAGCTGTTTTTT. Amino acid sequence: CASRPGHSTGELFF.

The V and J genes are TRBV28 and TRBJ2-7, with 7 nucleotides matching TRBD1. Germline V CDR1 and CDR2: MDHEN, SYDVKM. V was pared by 7 bases and J by 0 bases, with 6 bases of the junction left unmatched. The CDR3 runs to 14 residues. Here the CDR3 DNA reads TGTGCCAGCAACGGACAGGTTAGCTCCTACGAGCAGTACTTC. This sequence encodes CASNGQVSSYEQYF. Full variable domain (rest looked up from reference TRBV28 and TRBJ2-7): DVKVTQSSRYLVKRTGEKVFLECVQDMDHENMFWYRQDPGLGLRLIYFSYDVKMKEKGDIPEGYSVSREKKERFSLILESASTNQTSMYLCASNGQVSSYEQYFGPGTRLTVT.

This clone was observed a single time. V usage is TRBV18 and J usage is TRBJ2-7, with 13 bases matching TRBD2. The CDR3 runs 15 residues. V shed 6 bases and J 7 bases; nucleotides not matched to a gene: 9. The germline CDR1 and CDR2 sequences are KGHSH and LQKENI. CDR3 region: CASSGGLAGEREQYF. CDR3 coding DNA: TGTGCCAGCTCCGGAGGACTAGCGGGAGAACGGGAGCAGTACTTC.

This clone was detected once. V usage is TRBV10-3 and J usage is TRBJ2-4, with 7 positions matching TRBD1. CDR1 is ENHRY and CDR2 is SYGVKD in the germline V gene. The CDR3 extends over 15 amino acids. V lost 4 bases to trimming and J lost 3 bases; unmatched junction nucleotides: 6. The CDR3 coding sequence is TGTGCCATCAGTGGACAGGGAGAAGGCAAAAACATTCAGTACTTC. Translation: CAISGQGEGKNIQYF.

Notes on this clone: Distinct nucleotide sequences in the sample also encode this CDR3. V and J are TRBV9 and TRBJ2-2; possible D gene TRBD2, 6 bases. Trimming removed 0 bases at V and 4 bases at J, with 10 bases between. Germline assignment: CDR1 SGDLS and CDR2 YYNGEE. This CDR3 is 15 amino acids long. CDR3 sequence reads: CASSVVGTGTGELFF. CDR3 DNA sequence: TGTGCCAGCAGCGTAGTAGGGACTGGCACCGGGGAGCTGTTTTTT.

CDR3 bases: TGTGCCAGCAGCCGCGACAGGCGGACCTACAATCAGCCCCAGCATTTT. Translating it yields CASSRDRRTYNQPQHF. This chain joins TRBV27 and TRBJ1-5, with D tentatively TRBD1 (6 bases). V lost 6 bases, J lost 3 bases, and 18 bases lay in between. The CDR3 runs to 16 residues. The germline V gene has CDR1 MNHEY and CDR2 SMNVEV (reference sequence).

The V call is TRBV7-9, the J call TRBJ2-2, with 7 bases lining up with TRBD1. This CDR3 comprises 15 residues. The germline CDR1 and CDR2 sequences are SEHNR and FQNEAQ (reference sequence). With V trimmed by 5 bases and J by 5 bases, 8 bases remained unmatched. The CDR3 spells CASSPPGTVTGELFF. CDR3 sequence (DNA): TGTGCCAGCAGCCCACCCGGGACAGTAACCGGGGAGCTGTTTTTT. Variable domain in full (rest from reference TRBV7-9 and TRBJ2-2): DTGVSQNPRHKITKRGQNVTFRCDPISEHNRLYWYRQTLGQGPEFLTYFQNEAQLEKSRLLSDRFSAERPKGSFSTLEIQRTEQGDSAMYLCASSPPGTVTGELFFGEGSRLTVL.

The rearrangement links TRBV4-1 to TRBJ2-7; 15 bases agree with TRBD2. This CDR3 is built from 20 residues. Germline V gene lookup returns CDR1 MGHRA and CDR2 YSYEKL. The J segment lost 7 bases and the V segment lost 2 bases, leaving 18 bases of the junction unmatched. CDR3 amino acids: CASSQQRSSGTSGGLLEQYF. The CDR3 DNA follows: TGCGCCAGCAGCCAACAGCGAAGCAGCGGGACTAGCGGGGGGCTTTTGGAGCAGTACTTC.

The V gene is TRBV27, the J gene TRBJ2-1; 8 bases agree with TRBD2. J lost 4 bases, V lost 7 bases, and 6 bases had no gene match. CDR3 length: 14 amino acids. Looked up from germline, CDR1 is MNHEY and CDR2 is SMNVEV (reference sequence). Here the CDR3 DNA reads TGTGCCAGCACCACTAGCGGTTTATACAATGAGCAGTTCTTC. This gives the protein CASTTSGLYNEQFF.

This chain links TRBV28 with TRBJ2-5; 10 positions match TRBD1. J gave up 4 bases and V 8 bases, and 1 base lay outside the gene matches. The CDR3 totals 12 residues. CDR1 and CDR2 from the germline V gene are MDHEN and SYDVKM. The CDR3 loop reads CASGQGGETQYF. CDR3 DNA: TGTGCCAGCGGACAGGGGGGAGAGACCCAGTACTTC.

This clone was observed once. The chain couples TRBV11-2 to TRBJ2-3; D unresolved. The CDR3 has 14 amino acids. Trimming removed 1 base from V and 2 bases from J, with 7 bases in between. The germline CDR1 and CDR2 sequences are SGHAT and FQNNGV. This CDR3 is CASSLVAYTDTQYF. The CDR3, as DNA: TGTGCCAGCAGCTTAGTAGCCTACACAGATACGCAGTATTTT.

The chain combines TRBV7-8 with TRBJ2-7; TRBD1 is a possible D gene (6 bases). This CDR3 spans 13 amino acids. V lost 6 bases, J lost 2 bases, and 11 bases lay in between. Per the germline V gene, CDR1 is SGHVS and CDR2 is FQNEAQ. CDR3 protein: CASSTGQPYEQYF. CDR3 nucleotide sequence: TGTGCCAGCAGTACCGGACAGCCCTACGAGCAGTACTTC.